The rows below give T cell receptor beta chains drawn from one sample of a study of early T cells in non-severe SARS-CoV-2 infection. TCRdb fed the 5' RACE reads into MiXCR, producing one record per CDR3 protein. There are about 67,000 distinct CDR3 sequences in the sample; approximately 10% occur only once, and 3% to 4% lies in the top ten. The sequencing sample was made of whole blood. The receptors were sampled from an adult who was a healthcare worker with PCR-confirmed SARS-CoV-2 infection or an uninfected control (not recorded which). The conserved cysteine and the conserved F or W are not part of the CDR3 here. Clone size is not always given. Where it is, it says once, few, many or a class for expanded clones.

size	V	J	CDR3
NA	TRBV5-1	TRBJ2-7	ASSLPGLNEQY
NA	TRBV30	TRBJ1-3	ACSGTASGNTIY
NA	TRBV3-1	TRBJ1-2	ASSLRMSLT
many	TRBV6-5	TRBJ2-2	ASSRKAYAGELF
many	TRBV5-1	TRBJ2-5	ASSLGASYQETQY
NA	TRBV30	TRBJ2-3	AWSVLVTDTQY
many	TRBV19	TRBJ2-5	ASSRWGSEETQY
NA	TRBV20-1	TRBJ2-3	SARASGPDTQY
many	TRBV4-1	TRBJ2-7	ASSHGTGGHEQY
many	TRBV10-3	TRBJ2-5	AISGSSGGQETQY
NA	TRBV15	TRBJ2-7	ATKHTEGYEQY
NA	TRBV29-1	TRBJ2-7	SAGDRDYEQY
few	TRBV20-1	TRBJ2-5	SAAPGGRTTQY
few	TRBV12-3/TRBV12-4	TRBJ2-1	ASSFLATHNEQF
many	TRBV2	TRBJ1-2	ASLRDRMYNYGYT
few	TRBV20-1	TRBJ2-1	STQGRNEQF
NA	TRBV27	TRBJ2-5	ASSSRGPPRETQY
few	TRBV21-1	TRBJ2-1	ASSKCSGRAL
many	TRBV11-2	TRBJ2-7	ASSLQGAGLASYEQY
many	TRBV12-3/TRBV12-4	TRBJ1-1	ASSPATGVGTEAF
few	TRBV10-1	TRBJ2-5	ASSESRGLETQY
NA	TRBV29-1	TRBJ2-7	SGGTAYEQY
many	TRBV20-1	TRBJ2-7	SATSSALFYEQY
NA	TRBV5-1	TRBJ1-1	ASKVQPNTNTEAF
many	TRBV4-1	TRBJ2-4	ASSRYPGQAKNIQY
few	TRBV11-2	TRBJ2-3	ASSIGQVVFLANTQY
many	TRBV2	TRBJ1-1	ASSPGAGNTEAF
many	TRBV7-9	TRBJ2-5	ASSLPRKTQY
NA	TRBV27	TRBJ2-4	ASSGMRGKNIQY
few	TRBV12-5	TRBJ2-1	ASGKRTSSYNEQF
NA	TRBV13	TRBJ2-3	ASSFSGGAGESHTQY
many	TRBV20-1	TRBJ2-2	SASRSRGELF
NA	TRBV29-1	TRBJ1-1	SVVPGQTNTEAF
NA	TRBV10-3	TRBJ2-5	AISEIREETQY